This entry describes one T cell receptor (beta chain). The antigen is not known. Germline assignment: CDR1 LNHDA and CDR2 SQIVND (reference sequence). This CDR3 spans 13 amino acids. Trimming stripped 11 bases from V and 0 bases from J, with 13 bases between. The entry originates in a study of T cell responses to AZD1222 COVID-19 vaccine. Assay used: immunoSEQ multiplex PCR; TCRdb lists only in-frame clones, some missing. The data contain about 140,000 clones, 80% to 95% of them singletons. Study-wide results and caveats: Without day 14 samples, only post-peak T cell repertoires were studied. Reportedly, nearly half the spike-specific TCRs target unmutated variant regions. White British ancestry dominated among donors, who included more females, and clonal diversity was possibly underestimated.

The receptor's source is an adult who received the AZD1222 COVID-19 vaccine. The sample was peripheral blood, taken 28 days after the second AZD1222 dose. The J gene is TRBJ2-5, the V gene TRBV19, with a weak D call TRBD1 (5 bases). This chain's CDR3 is CASRQFDQETQYF. CDR3 DNA sequence: TGTGCCTCGCGACAGTTTGACCAAGAGACCCAGTACTTC. Complete variable domain (other parts from reference TRBV19 and TRBJ2-5): DGGITQSPKYLFRKEGQNVTLSCEQNLNHDAMYWYRQDPGQGLRLIYYSQIVNDFQKGDIAEGYSVSREKKESFPLTVTSAQKNPTAFYLCASRQFDQETQYFGPGTRLLVL.